The 30 T cell receptor beta chains below come from one sample, sequenced in a study of T-cell reconstitution after alpha-beta-depleted transplantation in children (TCRdb year 2016). The protocol used for the library was PCR. The sequencer listed for this sample is Illumina HiSeq 2500. TCR library preparation used molecular barcoding, with unique molecular identifiers applied to normalize quantification of the TCRbeta repertoire. TCRdb handled the public reads itself, with Q25 trimming in fastp and clone calling in MiXCR, and kept productive beta chains. When rows share a CDR3 protein, they turn into one entry using the most common DNA and genes. This sample has around 370,000 distinct CDR3 sequences in its table, and roughly 16% of those were observed once. The ten largest clonotypes hold 35% to 50% of the sample. What this sample's treatment or condition label stands for: allogeneic hematopoietic cell transplantation with graft depleted of TCRalphabeta T cells and CD19 B cells.

The source material was PBMCs, mostly from graft donor cells, sampled 360 days after TCRalphabeta/CD19-depleted stem cell transplant. The source is a male patient aged 2 to 9 who had a stem cell transplant for acute lymphoblastic leukemia, so the T cells may come from the graft donor.

This clonotype was seen more than once but under ten times. The chain combines TRBV20-1 with TRBJ2-2, with no clear D. CDR3 size: 13 residues. V was clipped by 5 bases and J by 4 bases, with 11 bases between them. Germline loops: CDR1 DFQATT, CDR2 SNEGSKA (reference sequence). Here the CDR3 DNA reads TGCAGTGCTCCGGACCCCTCCACCGGGGAGCTGTTTTTT. Its protein product is CSAPDPSTGELFF.

In this sample, this clonotype turned up many times. J is TRBJ2-7 and V is TRBV7-2, with D unresolved. Trimming pared 1 base from V and 4 bases from J, leaving 14 bases between. This CDR3 is built from 15 residues. Germline assignment: CDR1 SGHTA and CDR2 FQGNSA. The chain's CDR3 is CASSLEGWAQYEQYF. The CDR3 DNA reads TGTGCCAGCAGCTTAGAGGGCTGGGCCCAGTACGAGCAGTACTTC. Full variable domain (outside the CDR3, taken from reference TRBV7-2 and TRBJ2-7): GAGVSQSPSNKVTEKGKDVELRCDPISGHTALYWYRQSLGQGLEFLIYFQGNSAPDKSGLPSDRFSAERTGGSVSTLTIQRTQQEDSAVYLCASSLEGWAQYEQYFGPGTRLTVT.

This clonotype was counted at least ten times. The genes are TRBV7-2 and TRBJ2-7; the D gene is possibly TRBD1 (5 bases). With 1 base removed from V and 2 bases from J, the gap between germline ends came to 12 bases. CDR3 size: 15 residues. From germline, CDR1 is SGHTA and CDR2 FQGNSA. This chain's CDR3 is CASSLGGSPPYEQYF. As DNA, the CDR3 is TGTGCCAGCAGCTTAGGGGGCAGCCCGCCCTACGAGCAGTACTTC.

This clonotype was recorded once. This sequence joins TRBV12-3 or TRBV12-4 and TRBJ2-7; a possible D gene is TRBD2 (6 bases). This CDR3 comprises 16 residues. V was cut by 6 bases and J by 4 bases, with 22 bases left in between. CDR3 region: CASSNYRARTTYEQYF. The DNA of the CDR3 is TGTGCCAGCAGCAATTACCGGGCGAGGACTACTTACGAGCAGTACTTC.

The rearrangement links TRBV11-1 to TRBJ2-1; 14 bases are a match to TRBD2. This CDR3 region has 22 residues. With V trimmed by 1 base and J by 3 bases, 17 bases remained unmatched. CDR1 and CDR2 from the germline V gene are SGHAT and FQDESV (reference sequence). CDR3 sequence reads: CASSLGLETGTSGRGIYNEQFF. The CDR3 coding sequence is TGTGCCAGCAGCTTAGGCTTGGAAACCGGGACTAGCGGGAGAGGAATCTACAATGAGCAGTTCTTC.

The V call is TRBV12-3 or TRBV12-4, the J call TRBJ1-1; D might be TRBD1 (6 bases). The length of the CDR3 is 15 residues. The V end was cut by 2 bases, the J end by 10 bases, with 20 bases between. The CDR3 bases are TGTGCCAGCAGTTTATTATCCGGGGGTCTAGGGGGAGCTTTCTTT. It specifies CASSLLSGGLGGAFF.

The rearrangement joins TRBV12-3 or TRBV12-4 to TRBJ2-1; the D call may be TRBD1 or TRBD2 (5 bases each). V shed 3 bases and J shed 3 bases, with 18 bases lying between them. The CDR3 extends over 17 amino acids. As DNA, the CDR3 is TGTGCCAGCAGTTTCGGGGCTCGCCGAGAGGTCTACAATGAGCAGTTCTTC. This codes for CASSFGARREVYNEQFF.

Concerning this clonotype: This could be a read error, since a much larger clone is one nucleotide away. The V call is TRBV4-3, the J call TRBJ2-7; D gene uncertain. The germline CDR1 and CDR2 sequences are LGHNA and YSLEER. The CDR3 is 14 amino acids. CDR3 DNA: TGCGCCAACAGCCAAGGTCGGGTGTCCTACGAGCAGTACTTC. This gives the protein CANSQGRVSYEQYF.

This clonotype has just a few counts. This rearrangement joins TRBV27 to TRBJ2-7, with a possible D match to TRBD2 (6 bases). The CDR3 is 15 residues long. The germline V and J ends were trimmed by 5 bases and 4 bases, with 18 bases remaining between them. Germline loops: CDR1 MNHEY, CDR2 SMNVEV (reference sequence). CDR3 DNA sequence: TGTGCCAGCAGTCCGACTAGGATCATTGGGTACGAGCAGTACTTC. Translated, it gives CASSPTRIIGYEQYF.

The table lists this clonotype with a few counts. The chain employs TRBV28 and TRBJ2-1; 8 bases match TRBD2. CDR3 length: 20 residues. CDR1 is MDHEN and CDR2 is SYDVKM in the germline V gene. J was trimmed by 0 bases and V by 4 bases; bases with no gene match: 17. The CDR3 nucleotides are TGTGCCAGCAGTTCCCTCTACGGGAGGGCCATACCGAGCTCCTACAATGAGCAGTTCTTC. Translating it yields CASSSLYGRAIPSSYNEQFF.

The rearrangement joins TRBV4-1 to TRBJ2-1, with a tentative D call TRBD2 (6 bases). Trimming shortened V by 0 bases and J by 5 bases, and 14 bases separated the two germline ends. In germline, CDR1 is MGHRA, CDR2 YSYEKL. The CDR3 runs 16 residues. CDR3 protein: CASSQEMGGMDNEQFF. The CDR3 DNA reads as TGCGCCAGCAGCCAAGAGATGGGGGGAATGGACAATGAGCAGTTCTTC.

The sample holds a few counts of this clonotype. The chain joins TRBV2 to TRBJ2-7; 14 bases match TRBD2. CDR1 is SNHLY and CDR2 is FYNNEI in the germline V gene. The CDR3 has 16 amino acids. V shed 5 bases and J 12 bases; nucleotides not matched to a gene: 15. The CDR3 here is CASSQELGLAGGGGYF. For the CDR3, the DNA is TGTGCCAGCAGTCAAGAACTCGGACTAGCGGGAGGAGGAGGGTACTTC.

The V gene is TRBV6-5, the J gene TRBJ1-3; D might be TRBD1 (6 bases). The V and J ends lost 0 bases and 0 bases respectively, with 18 bases between them. CDR1 is MNHEY, CDR2 SVGAGI, per germline. CDR3 length equals 19 residues. The CDR3 coding sequence is TGTGCCAGCAGTTACTCGATCTCTCGGGGGGCGATCTCTGGAAACACCATATATTTT. It translates to CASSYSISRGAISGNTIYF.

In this sample, this clonotype turned up many times. The chain combines TRBV20-1 with TRBJ1-5; weak D call: TRBD1 (5 bases). This CDR3 is 15 amino acids long. Trimming removed 0 bases at V and 5 bases at J, with 14 bases between. CDR1 DFQATT and CDR2 SNEGSKA come from the germline V gene (reference sequence). DNA of the CDR3: TGCAGTGCTAGAGATGGTGGGGCAAGCCATCAGCCCCAGCATTTT. Protein sequence: CSARDGGASHQPQHF.

As concerns this clonotype: At one boundary the junction diverges from the germline segment, which might be a read error. The rearrangement uses TRBV4-3 and TRBJ2-7, with D possibly TRBD1 on 6 matching bases. The length of the CDR3 is 14 residues. Germline loops: CDR1 LGHNA, CDR2 YSLEER. This CDR3 is CASSQASDSYGQYF. DNA of the CDR3: TGCGCCAGCAGCCAAGCTTCGGACAGTTACGGGCAGTACTTC.

The table lists this clonotype with a few counts. The chain is built from TRBV5-6 and TRBJ1-1; D call uncertain. The CDR3 has 13 residues. The V gene's germline CDR1 is SGHDT and CDR2 YYEEEE. The germline V and J ends were trimmed by 9 bases and 5 bases, with 17 bases remaining between them. The CDR3, as DNA: TGTGCCAACCCACCGGGTGGGTGGACTGAAGCTTTCTTT. Its translation is CANPPGGWTEAFF.

This clonotype was seen at least ten times. The gene calls are TRBV9 and TRBJ2-5; TRBD1 agrees at 8 bases. Germline values: CDR1 SGDLS, CDR2 YYNGEE. The CDR3 spans 15 residues. V shed 0 bases, J shed 3 bases, and the junction held 4 bases outside the gene matches. This chain's CDR3 is CASSVGQGSKETQYF. The DNA of the CDR3 is TGTGCCAGCAGCGTAGGACAGGGGTCGAAAGAGACCCAGTACTTC.

This clonotype has only a few counts. The rearrangement joins TRBV7-2 to TRBJ1-5, with 7 positions matching TRBD1. The germline CDR1 and CDR2 sequences are SGHTA and FQGNSA. V lost 1 base and J lost 4; bases outside the gene matches: 10. CDR3 size: 17 residues. CDR3 nucleotide sequence: TGTGCCAGCAGCTTAGGGACCGGGACAGTTGTTAATCAGCCCCAGCATTTT. Protein: CASSLGTGTVVNQPQHF.

This clonotype was detected many times. The rearrangement joins TRBV5-1 to TRBJ2-7; D call uncertain. Per the germline V gene, CDR1 is SGHRS and CDR2 is YFSETQ. Trimming shortened V by 2 bases and J by 0 bases, and 12 bases separated the two germline ends. This CDR3 has 15 amino acids. In nucleotides, the CDR3 is TGCGCCAGCAGCTTACTCTACTGGCCCTCCTACGAGCAGTACTTC. It specifies CASSLLYWPSYEQYF.

The J gene is TRBJ2-7, the V gene TRBV20-1; D is unclear. This CDR3 has 12 amino acids. CDR1 and CDR2 (germline): DFQATT, SNEGSKA (reference sequence). Deletions cut 5 bases from V and 6 bases from J, with 14 bases between. The CDR3 loop is CSAASPQAEQYF. The CDR3 nucleotides are TGCAGTGCTGCATCCCCCCAGGCCGAGCAGTACTTC.

V and J are TRBV6-5 and TRBJ1-2; unclear D gene. In germline, CDR1 is MNHEY, CDR2 SVGAGI. CDR3 length: 11 residues. The V and J ends lost 2 bases and 8 bases respectively, with 6 bases between them. Written as DNA, the CDR3 is TGTGCCAGCAGTTACGGAGGAGGCTACACCTTC. Translated, it gives CASSYGGGYTF.

The table lists this clonotype with a few counts. The chain recombines TRBV25-1 with TRBJ2-1; a possible D gene is TRBD1 (5 bases). This CDR3 region has 15 residues. Germline assignment: CDR1 MGHDK and CDR2 SYGVNS. V was cut by 4 bases and J by 3 bases, with 13 bases left in between. CDR3 loop: CASSVGRAGYNEQFF. The CDR3 DNA sequence: TGTGCCAGCAGTGTGGGCAGGGCCGGCTACAATGAGCAGTTCTTC.

Ten or more counts support this clonotype. The chain employs TRBV12-3 or TRBV12-4 and TRBJ1-4; D unresolved. Trimming pared 6 bases from V and 4 bases from J, leaving 6 bases between. The CDR3 totals 12 residues. This CDR3 is CASRQLNEKLFF. The DNA for the CDR3 is TGTGCCAGCAGACAACTTAATGAAAAACTGTTTTTT.

The chain carries TRBV2 and TRBJ2-7, with D possibly being TRBD2 (5 bases). The CDR3 consists of 14 residues. Germline CDR1 and CDR2: SNHLY and FYNNEI. V shed 7 bases and J shed 7 bases, with 20 bases lying between them. The CDR3 region is CASTNLREPKEQYF. In DNA form, the CDR3 reads TGTGCCAGCACGAACCTCCGGGAACCCAAGGAGCAGTACTTC.

There are a few counts of this clonotype. CDR3 coding DNA: TGTGCCAGCACCTCGACAGGGATCTCCTACAATGAGCAGTTCTTC. It specifies CASTSTGISYNEQFF. The chain recombines TRBV12-3 or TRBV12-4 with TRBJ2-1; 7 bases are a match to TRBD1. V gave up 7 bases and J gave up 0 bases; unmatched junction bases: 6. CDR3 length: 15 residues.

In its sample, this clonotype was seen many times. This chain links TRBV30 with TRBJ2-7; D is perhaps TRBD1 (5 bases). This CDR3 has 11 residues. Trimming removed 5 bases at V and 3 bases at J, with 8 bases between. Germline CDR1 is GTSNPN and CDR2 is SVGIG (reference sequence). CDR3 bases: TGTGCCTGGGGGGCCGGCTACGAGCAGTACTTC. This encodes CAWGAGYEQYF. Variable domain in full (rest from reference TRBV30 and TRBJ2-7): SQTIHQWPATLVQPVGSPLSLECTVEGTSNPNLYWYRQAAGRGLQLLFYSVGIGQISSEVPQNLSASRPQDRQFILSSKKLLLSDSGFYLCAWGAGYEQYFGPGTRLTVT.

This clonotype was counted at least ten times. V gene TRBV12-3 or TRBV12-4 combines with J gene TRBJ2-7; a weak D match, TRBD1 (6 bases). There are 15 residues in the CDR3. V dropped 6 bases and J dropped 0 bases, with 15 bases sitting between them. In nucleotides, the CDR3 is TGTGCCAGCAGGCGTACAGGGCGGAGCTCCTACGAGCAGTACTTC. Its translation is CASRRTGRSSYEQYF.

The genes are TRBV25-1 and TRBJ1-6; D is unclear. This CDR3 region has 12 residues. The germline gives CDR1 MGHDK, CDR2 SYGVNS. The V gene lost 4 bases and the J gene lost 11 bases, with 9 bases spanning the gap. Here the CDR3 DNA reads TGTGCCAGCAGTGGAGGGATTCCACCCCTCCACTTT. It specifies CASSGGIPPLHF.

CDR3 loop: CSVEERERETDTQYF. CDR3 DNA: TGCAGCGTTGAGGAGCGGGAGCGGGAAACAGATACGCAGTATTTT. The chain is built from TRBV29-1 and TRBJ2-3; 8 bases are a match to TRBD2. V lost 3 bases, J lost 3 bases, and 8 bases stayed unmatched. CDR1 and CDR2 (germline): SQVTM, ANQGSEA. The CDR3 is made up of 15 amino acids.

V and J are TRBV11-2 and TRBJ2-2; tentatively, D is TRBD1 (5 bases). The CDR3 spans 14 residues. Germline V CDR1 and CDR2: SGHAT, FQNNGV. Trimming pared 8 bases from V and 6 bases from J, leaving 16 bases between. The CDR3 loop reads CASGRPRTPGELFF. The CDR3 nucleotides read TGTGCCAGCGGGCGACCAAGGACACCCGGGGAGCTGTTTTTT.